This TCR beta chain comes out of a study of T cells after yellow fever vaccination. Overall study context: Preparation of the low-cell-number fractions used SMART-Seq v4 Ultra Low Input. Study observations and caveats: The study found a weaker secondary response that peaked faster, day 5 versus 15. FACS-sorted repertoires could harbor abundant contaminating bulk-population clonotypes. Most primary-vaccination clones reappeared after the booster (about 97% CD4, 75% to 90% CD8).

The CDR3 covers 13 residues. Germline-derived CDR1 and CDR2 are LGHNA and YSLEER. V was shortened by 7 bases and J by 0 bases, with 9 bases between the two germline ends. This clonotype was detected only a few times. Its antigen is unidentified. TCRdb reanalysed the 5' RACE reads using MiXCR and keeps one entry per CDR3 protein. The sample holds around 320,000 distinct CDR3 sequences, roughly 10% seen once. The chain uses TRBV4-3 and TRBJ1-1; D is ambiguous. This sequence was found in a man between 18 and 35 years old who received the YFV17D yellow fever vaccine. The sample was CD4+ T cells sorted from PBMCs, taken 45 days after the yellow fever booster vaccination. The CDR3 region is CASNRGMNTEAFF. The DNA of the CDR3 is TGCGCCAGCAACCGCGGGATGAACACTGAAGCTTTCTTT.